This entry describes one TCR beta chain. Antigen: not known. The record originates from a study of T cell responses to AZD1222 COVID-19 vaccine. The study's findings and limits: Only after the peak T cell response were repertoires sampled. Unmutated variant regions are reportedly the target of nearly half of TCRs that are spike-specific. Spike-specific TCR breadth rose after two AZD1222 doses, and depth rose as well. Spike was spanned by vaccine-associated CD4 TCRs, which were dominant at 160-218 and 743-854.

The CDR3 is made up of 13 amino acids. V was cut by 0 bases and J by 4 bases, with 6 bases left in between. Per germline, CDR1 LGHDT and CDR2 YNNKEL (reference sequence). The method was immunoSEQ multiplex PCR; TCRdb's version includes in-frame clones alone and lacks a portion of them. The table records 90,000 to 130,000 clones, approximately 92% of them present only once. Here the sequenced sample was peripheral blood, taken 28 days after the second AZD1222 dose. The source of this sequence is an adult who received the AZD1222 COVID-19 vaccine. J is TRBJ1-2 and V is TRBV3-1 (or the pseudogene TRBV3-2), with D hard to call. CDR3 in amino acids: CASSQDPFYGYTF. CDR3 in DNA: TGTGCCAGCAGCCAAGATCCTTTCTATGGCTACACCTTC.